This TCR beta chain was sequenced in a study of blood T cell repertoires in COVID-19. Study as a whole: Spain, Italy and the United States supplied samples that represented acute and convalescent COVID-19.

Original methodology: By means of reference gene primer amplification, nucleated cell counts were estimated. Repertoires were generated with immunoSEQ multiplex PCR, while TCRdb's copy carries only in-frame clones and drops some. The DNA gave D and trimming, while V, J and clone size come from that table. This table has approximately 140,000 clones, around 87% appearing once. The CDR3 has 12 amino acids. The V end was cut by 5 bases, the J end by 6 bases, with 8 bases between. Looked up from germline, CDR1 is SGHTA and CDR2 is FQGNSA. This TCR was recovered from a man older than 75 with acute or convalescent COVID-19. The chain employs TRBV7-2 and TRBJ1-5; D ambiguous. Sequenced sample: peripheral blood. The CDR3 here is CASSLDIQPQHF. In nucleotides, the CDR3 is TGTGCCAGCAGCCTCGACATTCAGCCCCAGCATTTT.